The 23 T cell receptor beta chains given below trace back to one sample, sequenced in a study of control samples from healthy donors and cancer patients. The table came from immunoSEQ multiplex PCR; TCRdb's copy has only in-frame clones and leaves some out. This table has over 200,000 clones, over 75% appearing once. The material sequenced was PBMCs. These receptors were obtained from a woman aged 60 to 75 with lung cancer.

This rearrangement joins TRBV11-3 to TRBJ2-3; D might be TRBD1 (5 bases). V shed 0 bases and J shed 7 bases, with 14 bases lying between them. The CDR3 sequence is 15 residues long. CDR1 is SGHNT, CDR2 YENEEA, per germline. The CDR3 sequence: CASSLDNGATNTQYF. CDR3 DNA: TGTGCCAGCAGCTTAGATAATGGGGCGACGAATACGCAGTATTTT.

This chain joins TRBV7-8 and TRBJ1-5; 12 nucleotides align to TRBD1. V dropped 1 base and J dropped 7; count of bases not matched to a gene: 8. CDR1 is SGHVS, CDR2 FQNEAQ, per germline. The CDR3 runs to 17 residues. As DNA, the CDR3 is TGTGCCAGCAGCTTAGGTTCCGGGACAGGGGGCAGGCAGCCCCAGCATTTT. Its translation is CASSLGSGTGGRQPQHF.

This clone was counted a few times. J is TRBJ2-7 and V is TRBV29-1; TRBD1 might be the D (6 bases). Germline-derived CDR1 and CDR2 are SQVTM and ANQGSEA. CDR3 size: 13 residues. Trimming took off 4 bases at V and 2 bases at J, with 12 bases between the two ends. The CDR3 sequence is CSVAPGATYEQYF. The CDR3 DNA is TGCAGCGTTGCCCCAGGGGCCACCTACGAGCAGTACTTC.

The gene calls are TRBV5-1 and TRBJ2-7; possibly TRBD2 for D (6 bases). This CDR3 spans 15 amino acids. Germline V gene sequence: CDR1 SGHRS, CDR2 YFSETQ. V was trimmed by 4 bases and J by 0 bases, leaving 14 bases between them. The CDR3 coding sequence is TGCGCCAGCAGCCCCACGGCGGGGAGCTCCTACGAGCAGTACTTC. Its protein product is CASSPTAGSSYEQYF.

The chain uses TRBV2 and TRBJ1-1; 7 bases line up with TRBD1. This CDR3 is built from 16 residues. Per germline, CDR1 SNHLY and CDR2 FYNNEI. Trimming took 4 bases from V and 3 from J; bases not matched to a gene: 11. In DNA form, the CDR3 reads TGTGCCAGCAGTGCACCAGGGGGAGGGGGGTACACTGAAGCTTTCTTT. Translation gives CASSAPGGGGYTEAFF.

J is TRBJ2-5 and V is TRBV6-1; 8 bases are a match to TRBD1. The length of the CDR3 is 15 residues. Germline V gene sequence: CDR1 MNHNS, CDR2 SASEGT. V was clipped by 1 base and J by 5 bases; unmatched bases: 6. CDR3 DNA: TGTGCCAGCAGTGAAGTTGGGACAGGTGGGGAGACCCAGTACTTC. It encodes CASSEVGTGGETQYF.

The genes are TRBV7-8 and TRBJ1-1; no definite D call. V lost 2 bases and J 1 base, leaving 8 bases between the germline ends. The germline V gene has CDR1 SGHVS and CDR2 FQNEAQ. The CDR3 has 14 residues. DNA for the CDR3: TGTGCCAGCAGCTTAAAAAGGCAGAACACTGAAGCTTTCTTT. The encoded protein is CASSLKRQNTEAFF.

The chain joins TRBV19 to TRBJ2-5, with unresolved D. Trimming shortened V by 0 bases and J by 7 bases, and 18 bases separated the two germline ends. Germline V gene lookup returns CDR1 LNHDA and CDR2 SQIVND (reference sequence). The CDR3 spans 16 residues. CDR3 residues: CASSIDLSSPLGTQYF. The CDR3 nucleotides are TGTGCCAGTAGTATAGATCTATCGTCACCCTTAGGGACCCAGTACTTC.

The chain couples TRBV7-2 to TRBJ2-2; no firm D call. The CDR3 is made up of 11 amino acids. V lost 7 bases and J 8 bases, leaving 8 bases between the germline ends. Germline CDR1 reads SGHTA; CDR2 reads FQGNSA. Here the CDR3 reads CASTDLGELFF. Written as DNA, the CDR3 is TGTGCCAGCACCGACCTAGGGGAGCTGTTTTTT.

This chain links TRBV27 with TRBJ2-1, with a possible D match to TRBD2 (5 bases). Germline assignment: CDR1 MNHEY and CDR2 SMNVEV (reference sequence). The CDR3 length is 15 residues. V was cut by 8 bases and J by 1 base, with 15 bases left in between. The CDR3 DNA reads as TGTGCCAGCGGGGAGTTCCAAGGGTCCTACAATGAGCAGTTCTTC. Its translation is CASGEFQGSYNEQFF.

The chain is built from TRBV3-1 (or the pseudogene TRBV3-2) and TRBJ2-1, with D possibly being TRBD2 (5 bases). Germline CDR1 and CDR2: LGHDT and YNNKEL (reference sequence). Trimming shortened V by 3 bases and J by 9 bases, and 15 bases separated the two germline ends. This CDR3 is 14 amino acids long. The CDR3 reads CASSHTSGEGEQFF. The CDR3 nucleotides are TGTGCCAGCAGCCACACCTCCGGCGAGGGTGAGCAGTTCTTC.

V and J are TRBV2 and TRBJ1-1; the D gene is possibly TRBD1 (6 bases). There are 13 residues in the CDR3. The germline V and J ends were trimmed by 6 bases and 4 bases, with 12 bases remaining between them. Germline V CDR1 and CDR2: SNHLY, FYNNEI. Written as DNA, the CDR3 is TGTGCCAGCAGCTATCAGGGGATCACTGAAGCTTTCTTT. Translating it yields CASSYQGITEAFF.

The genes are TRBV28 and TRBJ1-3, with 9 bases lining up with TRBD1. V gave up 4 bases and J gave up 1 base; unmatched junction bases: 17. This CDR3 region has 20 residues. CDR1 and CDR2 from the germline V gene are MDHEN and SYDVKM. The CDR3 nucleotides are TGTGCCAGCAGTTCCCATACAGGGGGCCCGGAGGGAACTTCTGGAAACACCATATATTTT. Its translation: CASSSHTGGPEGTSGNTIYF.

The rearrangement links TRBV5-1 to TRBJ2-5, with 11 bases that match TRBD1. The trim removed 4 bases at V and 4 bases at J, leaving 6 bases unmatched. The CDR3 extends over 15 amino acids. In germline, CDR1 is SGHRS, CDR2 YFSETQ. The CDR3 loop is CASSGTGGAPETQYF. DNA for the CDR3: TGCGCCAGCAGCGGGACAGGGGGAGCTCCAGAGACCCAGTACTTC.

The chain couples TRBV7-9 to TRBJ1-1, with 7 bases matching TRBD1. Per the germline V gene, CDR1 is SEHNR and CDR2 is FQNEAQ (reference sequence). V gave up 3 bases and J gave up 3 bases; unmatched junction bases: 7. The CDR3 runs 15 residues. Here the CDR3 DNA reads TGTGCCAGCAGCTTTTGGGCCGGACAGGACACTGAAGCTTTCTTT. Protein sequence: CASSFWAGQDTEAFF.

The chain carries TRBV6-6 and TRBJ1-3; possibly TRBD1 for D (5 bases). CDR3 length equals 14 residues. The germline gives CDR1 MNHNY, CDR2 SVGAGI (reference sequence). Trimming shortened V by 6 bases and J by 1 base, and 10 bases separated the two germline ends. DNA of the CDR3: TGTGCCAGCAGGTTTAGGGGTTCTGGAAACACCATATATTTT. Translating gives CASRFRGSGNTIYF.

This rearrangement joins TRBV19 to TRBJ1-6, with D perhaps TRBD1 (6 bases). The CDR3 is made up of 17 amino acids. Germline CDR1 is LNHDA and CDR2 is SQIVND (reference sequence). Deletions cut 2 bases from V and 6 bases from J, with 17 bases between. The CDR3 coding sequence is TGTGCCAGTAGTATACCCCGGCCAGTGGGGGCTAATTCACCCCTCCACTTT. This codes for CASSIPRPVGANSPLHF.

In regard to this clone: Other DNA sequences in this specimen translate into the identical CDR3. The gene calls are TRBV28 and TRBJ2-6; D gene unclear. CDR1 and CDR2 from the germline V gene are MDHEN and SYDVKM. The CDR3 is 14 amino acids. Trimming stripped 7 bases from V and 1 base from J, with 8 bases between. CDR3 sequence (DNA): TGTGCCAGCACCGCCGGGTCTGGGGCCAACGTCCTGACTTTC. Protein product: CASTAGSGANVLTF.

The chain combines TRBV7-8 with TRBJ1-2, with D unresolved. The CDR3 is 13 residues long. Trimming left V 2 bases short and J 8 bases short, with 12 bases between. The germline V gene has CDR1 SGHVS and CDR2 FQNEAQ. The CDR3 region has the DNA TGTGCCAGCAGCTTATTGCCTCGGGAGGGCTACACCTTC. Its protein is CASSLLPREGYTF. Supplemented by reference TRBV7-8 and TRBJ1-2, the full variable domain reads GAGVSQSPRYKVAKRGQDVALRCDPISGHVSLFWYQQALGQGPEFLTYFQNEAQLDKSGLPSDRFFAERPEGSVSTLKIQRTQQEDSAVYLCASSLLPREGYTFGSGTRLTVV.

The chain recombines TRBV5-3 with TRBJ1-5; 10 bases line up with TRBD1. TRBV5-3 carries the ORF label, with uncertain function. The CDR3 runs to 14 residues. Germline trimming cut 4 bases from V and 7 bases from J; bases unmatched to any gene: 5. CDR3 DNA: TGTGCCAGAAGCGGGACAGGGGTAGGGCAGCCCCAGCATTTT. It translates to CARSGTGVGQPQHF.

The CDR3 bases are TGCGCCAGCAGCTTCGTGGTAGGGGCCAACTATGGCTACACCTTC. It codes for CASSFVVGANYGYTF. This rearrangement joins TRBV5-1 to TRBJ1-2; perhaps TRBD1 as D (5 bases). Trimming removed 2 bases at V and 2 bases at J, with 13 bases between. This CDR3 spans 15 amino acids. Germline V gene data show CDR1 as SGHRS and CDR2 as YFSETQ.

This CDR3 is CSVAADRGKGYTF. The CDR3, as DNA: TGCAGCGTCGCTGCAGACAGGGGAAAGGGCTACACCTTC. The V and J genes are TRBV29-1 and TRBJ1-2; TRBD1 matches 8 bases. The CDR3 spans 13 residues. Germline CDR1 SQVTM, CDR2 ANQGSEA. J was trimmed by 8 bases and V by 6 bases; bases with no gene match: 11. Full variable domain (remainder filled in from reference TRBV29-1 and TRBJ1-2): SAVISQKPSRDICQRGTSLTIQCQVDSQVTMMFWYRQQPGQSLTLIATANQGSEATYESGFVIDKFPISRPNLTFSTLTVSNMSPEDSSIYLCSVAADRGKGYTFGSGTRLTVV.

The chain has TRBV7-9 and TRBJ2-7, with D perhaps TRBD1 or TRBD2 (5 bases each). This CDR3 has 13 amino acids. Trimming removed 5 bases at V and 9 bases at J, with 17 bases between. Germline lookup yields CDR1 SEHNR and CDR2 FQNEAQ (reference sequence). The CDR3 spells CASSDRGPGGQYF. The CDR3 DNA sequence: TGTGCCAGCAGCGACCGGGGCCCGGGCGGGCAGTACTTC.